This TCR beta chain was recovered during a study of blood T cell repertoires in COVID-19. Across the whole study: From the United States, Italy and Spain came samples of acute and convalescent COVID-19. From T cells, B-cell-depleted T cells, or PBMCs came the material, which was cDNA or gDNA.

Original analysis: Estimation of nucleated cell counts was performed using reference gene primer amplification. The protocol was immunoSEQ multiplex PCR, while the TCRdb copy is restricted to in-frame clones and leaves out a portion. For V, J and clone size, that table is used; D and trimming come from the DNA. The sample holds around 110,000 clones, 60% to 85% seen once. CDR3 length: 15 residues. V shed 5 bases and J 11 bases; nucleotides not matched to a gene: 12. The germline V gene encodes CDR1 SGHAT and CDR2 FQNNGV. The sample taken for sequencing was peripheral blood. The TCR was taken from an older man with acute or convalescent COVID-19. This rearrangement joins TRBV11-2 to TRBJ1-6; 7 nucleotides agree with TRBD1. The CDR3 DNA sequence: TGTGCCAGCAGCCCTCGGACAGGATCCCCTACACCCCTCCACTTT. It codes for CASSPRTGSPTPLHF.